One sample yielded the 22 T cell receptor beta chains listed below, sequenced in a study of T cells in Graves' hyperthyroidism and ophthalmopathy. RNA transcripts yielded amplified TCR beta CDR3 regions. During a first-round RT-PCR of the TCR CDR3, the HTBI primer set was used. From the multiplex PCR reads, TCRdb called clonotypes with MiXCR, one entry per CDR3 protein. The sample lists around 600,000 distinct CDR3 sequences; about 14% were seen once. Material: blood. The receptors shown here come from a woman aged 45-65 years with Graves' ophthalmopathy.

This clonotype has a handful of counts. The V gene is TRBV6-1, the J gene TRBJ2-2, with a tentative D call TRBD1 (5 bases). This CDR3 contains 14 residues. Trimming stripped 2 bases from V and 7 bases from J, with 11 bases between. Germline V CDR1 and CDR2: MNHNS, SASEGT. CDR3 coding DNA: TGTGCCAGCAGTGAACGCAGGGCGATCGGGGAGCTGTTTTTT. Translated, it gives CASSERRAIGELFF.

The chain is built from TRBV19 and TRBJ2-7, with a weak D call TRBD1 (5 bases). The CDR3 extends over 15 amino acids. Trimming took off 9 bases at V and 3 bases at J, with 21 bases between the two ends. CDR1 and CDR2 from the germline V gene are LNHDA and SQIVND (reference sequence). Here the CDR3 reads CASSPGQGKFYEQYF. The CDR3 bases are TGTGCCAGCAGCCCTGGCCAGGGTAAATTCTACGAGCAGTACTTC.

The table lists this clonotype with many counts. The CDR3 DNA reads as TGTGCCAGCTCACCACTAGACAGGTTCTACGAGCAGTACTTC. Protein: CASSPLDRFYEQYF. V and J are TRBV18 and TRBJ2-7, with D perhaps matching TRBD1 (6 bases). V was pared by 1 base and J by 3 bases, with 10 bases between. Germline CDR1 and CDR2: KGHSH and LQKENI. The CDR3 sequence is 14 residues long.

At least ten counts were recorded for this clonotype. This rearrangement joins TRBV12-3 or TRBV12-4 to TRBJ2-7; D unclear. Trimming left V 3 bases short and J 4 bases short, with 7 bases between. The length of the CDR3 is 12 residues. The CDR3 loop reads CASSFSKYEQYF. The CDR3 DNA reads TGTGCCAGCAGTTTTAGTAAGTACGAGCAGTACTTC.

This clonotype was detected only a few times. The chain has TRBV5-1 and TRBJ2-3, with 10 bases aligning to TRBD2. After removal of 3 bases from V and 7 bases from J, the junction contained 14 bases not matched to a gene. This CDR3 is 17 amino acids long. Per the germline V gene, CDR1 is SGHRS and CDR2 is YFSETQ. This CDR3 reads CASSSQQLAGLRYTQYF. The CDR3, as DNA: TGCGCCAGCAGCTCGCAACAACTAGCGGGATTGAGGTATACGCAGTATTTT.

This clonotype was observed a few times. The V gene is TRBV13, the J gene TRBJ1-2; 9 nucleotides agree with TRBD1. Unmatched junction bases numbered 8, after V lost 5 bases and J lost 4 bases. This CDR3 is 15 amino acids long. Germline CDR1 and CDR2: PRHDT and FYEKMQ (reference sequence). CDR3 region: CASSPGTGPPYGYTF. The CDR3 nucleotides are TGTGCCAGCAGCCCGGGGACAGGGCCCCCCTATGGCTACACCTTC.

The chain couples TRBV19 to TRBJ2-7, with 10 bases that match TRBD1. The CDR3 has 14 residues. The J segment lost 5 bases and the V segment lost 9 bases, leaving 10 bases of the junction unmatched. The germline gives CDR1 LNHDA, CDR2 SQIVND (reference sequence). The CDR3 region is CASRRAGTGDEQYF. CDR3 bases: TGTGCCAGCAGGAGGGCAGGGACAGGGGACGAGCAGTACTTC. Variable domain in full (rest from reference TRBV19 and TRBJ2-7): DGGITQSPKYLFRKEGQNVTLSCEQNLNHDAMYWYRQDPGQGLRLIYYSQIVNDFQKGDIAEGYSVSREKKESFPLTVTSAQKNPTAFYLCASRRAGTGDEQYFGPGTRLTVT.

This clonotype appeared many times. The rearrangement links TRBV20-1 to TRBJ2-7, with a tentative D call TRBD2 (6 bases). The germline V gene encodes CDR1 DFQATT and CDR2 SNEGSKA (reference sequence). Trimming pared 0 bases from V and 1 base from J, leaving 10 bases between. This CDR3 region has 14 residues. The CDR3 DNA follows: TGCAGTGCTAGAGATCAGCGGGCTTCCTACGAGCAGTACTTC. Amino acids: CSARDQRASYEQYF.

This clonotype came up a few times. The chain recombines TRBV16 with TRBJ2-7; D is uncertain. This CDR3 has 11 residues. V was cut by 3 bases and J by 9 bases, with 9 bases left in between. Per the germline V gene, CDR1 is KGHSY and CDR2 is FQNENV. This chain's CDR3 is CASSHNTRQYF. CDR3 DNA: TGTGCCAGCAGCCACAATACGCGGCAGTACTTC. Looking up the rest from reference TRBV16 and TRBJ2-7 gives the full variable domain: GEEVAQTPKHLVRGEGQKAKLYCAPIKGHSYVFWYQQVLKNEFKFLISFQNENVFDETGMPKERFSAKCLPNSPCSLEIQATKLEDSAVYFCASSHNTRQYFGPGTRLTVT.

The V gene is TRBV9, the J gene TRBJ2-4; 8 bases map to TRBD2. V lost 2 bases, J lost 8 bases, and 9 bases stayed unmatched. The CDR3 has 15 residues. Germline V gene lookup returns CDR1 SGDLS and CDR2 YYNGEE. CDR3 sequence reads: CASSVSGGRQDIQYF. The DNA for the CDR3 is TGTGCCAGCAGCGTCTCGGGCGGGAGGCAGGACATTCAGTACTTC.

Only a few counts were recorded for this clonotype. The rearrangement uses TRBV6-5 and TRBJ1-2; D remains ambiguous. This CDR3 is 16 amino acids long. The V and J ends lost 0 bases and 4 bases respectively, with 15 bases between them. The germline CDR1 and CDR2 sequences are MNHEY and SVGAGI. CDR3 nucleotides: TGTGCCAGCAGTTACTCGAGACCCCTCTCCCCCTATGGCTACACCTTC. This codes for CASSYSRPLSPYGYTF.

This clonotype was observed at least ten times. The chain carries TRBV7-2 and TRBJ1-1; TRBD1 matches 7 bases. CDR3 length equals 15 residues. Trimming at V came to 4 bases and at J to 3 bases, leaving 8 bases not matched to a gene. Germline CDR1 is SGHTA and CDR2 is FQGNSA. The CDR3 is CASSSRTGTYTEAFF. The CDR3 DNA sequence: TGTGCCAGCAGCTCTCGGACAGGAACCTACACTGAAGCTTTCTTT.

J is TRBJ2-4 and V is TRBV4-1; D is undetermined. The CDR3 covers 13 residues. V was cut by 1 base and J by 6 bases, with 7 bases left in between. CDR1 MGHRA and CDR2 YSYEKL come from the germline V gene. DNA of the CDR3: TGCGCCAGCAGCCAAGTACTAAGAAACATTCAGTACTTC. Translation: CASSQVLRNIQYF.

At least ten counts were recorded for this clonotype. The gene calls are TRBV18 and TRBJ1-5; TRBD1 aligns across 9 bases. The germline V gene has CDR1 KGHSH and CDR2 LQKENI. V lost 3 bases and J lost 3; bases outside the gene matches: 9. The CDR3 is 17 amino acids. The CDR3 spells CASSPLPGQGPNQPQHF. The CDR3 DNA reads TGTGCCAGCTCACCTCTACCGGGACAGGGACCCAATCAGCCCCAGCATTTT.

The V gene is TRBV28, the J gene TRBJ2-7; unclear D gene. The CDR3 spans 13 residues. Trimming removed 11 bases at V and 0 bases at J, with 14 bases between. Per germline, CDR1 MDHEN and CDR2 SYDVKM. The DNA for the CDR3 is TGTGCCGGCCAAGGGCGTTTCTCCTACGAGCAGTACTTC. This encodes CAGQGRFSYEQYF. Using reference TRBV28 and TRBJ2-7 for the parts outside the CDR3, the full variable domain is DVKVTQSSRYLVKRTGEKVFLECVQDMDHENMFWYRQDPGLGLRLIYFSYDVKMKEKGDIPEGYSVSREKKERFSLILESASTNQTSMYLCAGQGRFSYEQYFGPGTRLTVT.

Many counts were recorded for this clonotype. The rearrangement uses TRBV7-2 and TRBJ2-7; D is unclear. V lost 4 bases, J lost 6 bases, and 7 bases lay in between. Per the germline V gene, CDR1 is SGHTA and CDR2 is FQGNSA. The CDR3 runs to 11 residues. In DNA form, the CDR3 reads TGTGCCAGCAGCTCATGGGGCGAGCAGTACTTC. It codes for CASSSWGEQYF. The whole variable domain, filled in from reference TRBV7-2 and TRBJ2-7, reads GAGVSQSPSNKVTEKGKDVELRCDPISGHTALYWYRQSLGQGLEFLIYFQGNSAPDKSGLPSDRFSAERTGGSVSTLTIQRTQQEDSAVYLCASSSWGEQYFGPGTRLTVT.

CDR3 loop: CAAQGAGDVNEQFF. The CDR3 DNA follows: TGTGCCGCCCAGGGGGCGGGAGATGTCAATGAGCAGTTCTTC. V gene TRBV30 combines with J gene TRBJ2-1, with D tentatively TRBD1 (8 bases). The CDR3 loop spans 14 amino acids. Per the germline V gene, CDR1 is GTSNPN and CDR2 is SVGIG (reference sequence). V was clipped by 8 bases and J by 6 bases, with 20 bases between them.

This clonotype was seen repeatedly, ten times or more. The V call is TRBV12-3 or TRBV12-4, the J call TRBJ2-5, with D maybe TRBD2 (6 bases). CDR3 size: 15 residues. Deletions cut 5 bases from V and 1 base from J, with 14 bases between. CDR3 protein: CASSLIAESQETQYF. Written as DNA, the CDR3 is TGTGCCAGCAGTCTAATAGCGGAAAGCCAAGAGACCCAGTACTTC.

This clonotype was found many times. This chain connects TRBV20-1 to TRBJ1-5; TRBD1 matches 9 bases. J gave up 4 bases and V 1 base, and 5 bases lay outside the gene matches. The CDR3 has 15 residues. Germline-derived CDR1 and CDR2 are DFQATT and SNEGSKA (reference sequence). In DNA form, the CDR3 reads TGCAGTGCTAGAGTGGGGACAGGGTCGAATCAGCCCCAGCATTTT. It translates to CSARVGTGSNQPQHF.

This clonotype was counted many times. The genes are TRBV27 and TRBJ1-5; D may be TRBD1 (6 bases). Germline V gene sequence: CDR1 MNHEY, CDR2 SMNVEV (reference sequence). V dropped 8 bases and J dropped 5 bases, with 13 bases sitting between them. The CDR3 has 13 amino acids. The CDR3 DNA sequence: TGTGCCAGCGGACCCTCAGGGGATCAGCCCCAGCATTTT. It specifies CASGPSGDQPQHF.

The chain links TRBV9 to TRBJ2-1, with D maybe TRBD2 (6 bases). Germline V gene data show CDR1 as SGDLS and CDR2 as YYNGEE. The CDR3 is made up of 15 amino acids. V lost 3 bases and J lost 0, with 10 bases in between. CDR3: CASSAGSISYNEQFF. CDR3 DNA: TGTGCCAGCAGCGCCGGGAGTATCTCCTACAATGAGCAGTTCTTC.

This clonotype appeared many times. The CDR3 protein is CASSLVFRETQYF. In nucleotides, the CDR3 is TGTGCCAGCAGCTTAGTCTTTCGGGAGACCCAGTACTTC. The chain links TRBV7-2 to TRBJ2-5; D is unclear. CDR1 and CDR2 (germline): SGHTA, FQGNSA. V was shortened by 1 base and J by 5 bases, with 8 bases between the two germline ends. The CDR3 sequence is 13 residues long.